These 18 T cell receptor beta chains share one sample of origin, sequenced in a study of a mutant IDH1 vaccine in newly diagnosed glioma. Time point described: week 5, during vaccination. Topical imiquimod accompanied each vaccine dose, which consisted of 300 ug of mutant IDH1 20-mer peptide. The assay was immunoSEQ multiplex PCR, and TCRdb's table has in-frame clones only and misses some. The sample lists more than 55,000 clones; 82% were seen once. These receptors are not linked to any known antigen. This material consisted of PBMCs, taken from a glioma patient whose treatment included an IDH1 peptide vaccine. These receptor sequences come from a woman aged 18-30 years with glioma. Some clones in this sample may be carry-over from other donors' samples.

The chain employs TRBV5-1 and TRBJ2-1; TRBD2 agrees at 9 bases. Trimming removed 0 bases from V and 4 bases from J; junction bases left unmatched: 2. The germline V gene has CDR1 SGHRS and CDR2 YFSETQ. This CDR3 region has 15 residues. The CDR3 reads CASSLGGGDYNEQFF. CDR3 bases: TGCGCCAGCAGCTTGGGCGGGGGGGATTACAATGAGCAGTTCTTC.

The chain carries TRBV7-6 and TRBJ1-1, with D hard to call. The CDR3 has 15 residues. Trimming shortened V by 1 base and J by 0 bases, and 9 bases separated the two germline ends. From germline, CDR1 is SGHVS and CDR2 FNYEAQ. As DNA, the CDR3 is TGTGCCAGCAGCTTAGTCCCCGGCGTGAACACTGAAGCTTTCTTT. Amino acids: CASSLVPGVNTEAFF.

CDR3: CASSRPLGSETQYF. The CDR3 coding sequence is TGCGCCAGCAGCCGACCTCTAGGGAGCGAGACCCAGTACTTC. The chain recombines TRBV5-1 with TRBJ2-5; TRBD2 might be the D (5 bases). V lost 4 bases to trimming and J lost 5 bases, with 15 bases between them. CDR3 length: 14 residues. CDR1 is SGHRS, CDR2 YFSETQ, per germline.

The gene calls are TRBV29-1 and TRBJ2-1, with no clear D. Trimming removed 7 bases from V and 10 bases from J, with 20 bases in between. Looked up from germline, CDR1 is SQVTM and CDR2 is ANQGSEA. The CDR3 contains 13 residues. CDR3 protein: CSGTWSIWAEQFF. The CDR3 DNA is TGCAGCGGGACCTGGAGCATATGGGCAGAGCAGTTCTTC.

The chain employs TRBV19 and TRBJ1-1; no clear D. The CDR3 runs 12 residues. V gave up 7 bases and J gave up 2 bases, with 8 bases separating them. CDR1 and CDR2 from the germline V gene are LNHDA and SQIVND (reference sequence). The CDR3 bases are TGTGCCAGTACTAGAGACAACACTGAAGCTTTCTTT. Translation: CASTRDNTEAFF.

This clone was recorded a few times. The chain uses TRBV27 and TRBJ1-5; TRBD1 might be the D (6 bases). The germline V gene has CDR1 MNHEY and CDR2 SMNVEV (reference sequence). This CDR3 contains 17 residues. V was clipped by 5 bases and J by 7 bases, with 24 bases between them. CDR3 bases: TGTGCCAGCAGTCCCCTCGCGTTGGGGGGCGCTGGGCAGCCCCAGCATTTT. Translation gives CASSPLALGGAGQPQHF.

This clone has a handful of counts. J is TRBJ1-1 and V is TRBV30; no clear D gene. Trimming took 2 bases from V and 1 from J, leaving 5 bases between them. CDR1 is GTSNPN, CDR2 SVGIG, per germline (reference sequence). CDR3 length: 12 amino acids. CDR3 sequence reads: CAWSYKNTEAFF. CDR3 DNA sequence: TGTGCCTGGAGTTACAAGAACACTGAAGCTTTCTTT.

The V gene is TRBV4-3, the J gene TRBJ1-2; a possible D gene is TRBD1 (5 bases). Germline V CDR1 and CDR2: LGHNA, YSLEER. The CDR3 has 16 amino acids. Trimming removed 0 bases at V and 4 bases at J, with 15 bases between. CDR3 sequence reads: CASSQDSSGVGYGYTF. CDR3 DNA sequence: TGCGCCAGCAGCCAAGATTCGTCGGGGGTAGGCTATGGCTACACCTTC.

The genes are TRBV6-5 and TRBJ2-7; perhaps TRBD1 as D (6 bases). The CDR3 contains 15 residues. V was cut by 2 bases and J by 5 bases, with 16 bases left in between. Per germline, CDR1 MNHEY and CDR2 SVGAGI. The CDR3: CASSYGGRFGDEQYF. The CDR3 DNA follows: TGTGCCAGCAGTTACGGGGGCAGGTTCGGGGACGAGCAGTACTTC.

This clone turned up a few times. The chain recombines TRBV29-1 with TRBJ1-1, with D perhaps matching TRBD1 (6 bases). There are 13 residues in the CDR3. The V gene lost 7 bases and the J gene lost 2 bases, with 14 bases spanning the gap. Germline values: CDR1 SQVTM, CDR2 ANQGSEA. The CDR3, as DNA: TGCAGCGGGATGACAGGAACAAACACTGAAGCTTTCTTT. Residues: CSGMTGTNTEAFF.

The chain uses TRBV4-3 and TRBJ2-7, with a possible D match to TRBD1 (5 bases). In germline, CDR1 is LGHNA, CDR2 YSLEER. V lost 1 base, J lost 2 bases, and 9 bases lay in between. The CDR3 sequence is 14 residues long. The CDR3 sequence: CASSQVTGTYEQYF. The CDR3, as DNA: TGCGCCAGCAGCCAAGTCACAGGTACCTACGAGCAGTACTTC.

This clone was picked up a small number of times. The genes are TRBV7-9 and TRBJ1-2; 7 bases are a match to TRBD1. V lost 0 bases to trimming and J lost 8 bases; unmatched junction nucleotides: 3. This CDR3 contains 13 residues. CDR1 and CDR2 from the germline V gene are SEHNR and FQNEAQ (reference sequence). CDR3 protein: CASSLAPDRGYTF. The CDR3 nucleotides are TGTGCCAGCAGCTTAGCCCCGGACAGGGGCTACACCTTC.

The chain carries TRBV6-6 and TRBJ2-7; D tentatively reads TRBD1 or TRBD2 (6 bases each). Germline V gene sequence: CDR1 MNHNY, CDR2 SVGAGI (reference sequence). The CDR3 is 12 residues long. V was pared by 7 bases and J by 5 bases, with 12 bases between. CDR3 region: CASKPGAHEQYF. The CDR3, as DNA: TGTGCCAGCAAACCGGGGGCCCACGAGCAGTACTTC.

This chain connects TRBV9 to TRBJ1-1, with D possibly being TRBD1 (6 bases). Trimming removed 2 bases at V and 4 bases at J, with 9 bases between. Germline V gene data show CDR1 as SGDLS and CDR2 as YYNGEE. The CDR3 has 13 amino acids. CDR3 sequence reads: CASSVGAGTEAFF. CDR3 bases: TGTGCCAGCAGCGTGGGGGCCGGCACTGAAGCTTTCTTT.

The J gene is TRBJ1-1, the V gene TRBV6-6; D is unclear. CDR1 MNHNY and CDR2 SVGAGI come from the germline V gene (reference sequence). V dropped 7 bases and J dropped 4 bases, with 19 bases sitting between them. CDR3 length: 15 residues. The CDR3 region is CASTQTALISTEAFF. The CDR3 nucleotides are TGTGCCAGCACCCAGACCGCCTTGATCTCCACTGAAGCTTTCTTT.

The chain combines TRBV6-1 with TRBJ2-4; D remains unclear. V was shortened by 4 bases and J by 4 bases, with 8 bases between the two germline ends. CDR1 and CDR2 from the germline V gene are MNHNS and SASEGT. This CDR3 contains 13 residues. CDR3 sequence reads: CASSANRKNIQYF. In nucleotides, the CDR3 is TGTGCCAGCAGTGCAAACAGAAAAAACATTCAGTACTTC.

V usage is TRBV30 and J usage is TRBJ1-2, with D possibly TRBD1 on 5 matching bases. Trimming took 7 bases from V and 2 from J, leaving 14 bases between them. This CDR3 contains 13 residues. Germline CDR1 GTSNPN, CDR2 SVGIG (reference sequence). For the CDR3, the DNA is TGTGCCTTAAGGACGGGACGGAACTATGGCTACACCTTC. It is translated as CALRTGRNYGYTF.

Here the CDR3 reads CASTQGGAGEQFF. DNA for the CDR3: TGTGCCAGCACCCAAGGTGGGGCCGGTGAGCAGTTCTTC. The chain has TRBV27 and TRBJ2-1; tentatively, D is TRBD1 (5 bases). CDR1 MNHEY and CDR2 SMNVEV come from the germline V gene (reference sequence). The CDR3 loop spans 13 amino acids. V was trimmed by 7 bases and J by 9 bases, leaving 16 bases between them.